This T cell receptor beta chain was sequenced for a study of blood T cell repertoires in COVID-19. The wider study: Sites across the United States, Italy and Spain contributed samples from acute and convalescent COVID-19. In each case, the material was cDNA or gDNA derived from T cells, B-cell-depleted T cells, or PBMCs.

CDR3 length equals 15 residues. After removal of 6 bases from V and 2 bases from J, the junction contained 7 bases not matched to a gene. In germline, CDR1 is MNHEY, CDR2 SVGAGI. Study processing details: Quantification of nucleated cells was approximated via reference gene primer amplification. Some clones are missing from TCRdb's copy, which holds only in-frame ones; the method was immunoSEQ multiplex PCR. V, J and clone size are taken as reported in that table, and D and trimming were inferred from the DNA itself. Seen here are 130,000 or so clones, about 83% observed once, and the top ten hold under 10%.

The clonotype was recovered from a man younger than 45 with COVID-19, enrolled during active disease. The rearrangement links TRBV6-5 to TRBJ1-2; 9 nucleotides line up with TRBD1. Sequencing was done on a sample of peripheral blood. CDR3 nucleotides: TGTGCCAGCAGCGCGGACAGGGGACCCAACTATGGCTACACCTTC. Protein sequence: CASSADRGPNYGYTF.